Below are 8 T cell receptor beta chains sequenced from a single sample in a study of T cells after yellow fever vaccination. TCRdb independently ran MiXCR on the 5' RACE reads; one entry per CDR3 protein. The sample shows hundreds of thousands of distinct CDR3 sequences, 10% to 15% of them seen only once. The sequencing used PBMCs, collected on the day of the yellow fever booster vaccination. The receptor source for this set is a man younger than 45 who received the YFV17D yellow fever vaccine.

The chain uses TRBV30 and TRBJ2-5, with D perhaps TRBD1 or TRBD2 (6 bases each). Looked up from germline, CDR1 is GTSNPN and CDR2 is SVGIG (reference sequence). CDR3 length: 14 amino acids. Trimming stripped 0 bases from V and 5 bases from J, with 13 bases between. The CDR3, as DNA: TGTGCCTGGAGTGTACTAGGGGGGTTGGAGACCCAGTACTTC. This sequence encodes CAWSVLGGLETQYF.

This clonotype was picked up many times. The chain uses TRBV5-1 and TRBJ2-5, with 8 nucleotides matching TRBD2. The CDR3 runs 16 residues. Trimming cost V 0 bases and J 5 bases; bases outside gene matches: 9. Germline CDR1 is SGHRS and CDR2 is YFSETQ. CDR3 in amino acids: CASSLVISGSGETQYF. CDR3 in DNA: TGCGCCAGCAGCTTGGTTATCAGCGGGAGCGGGGAGACCCAGTACTTC.

The sample holds a few counts of this clonotype. The chain couples TRBV7-2 to TRBJ2-5, with no clear D. V gave up 2 bases and J gave up 4 bases, with 17 bases separating them. The germline CDR1 and CDR2 sequences are SGHTA and FQGNSA. The CDR3 runs 16 residues. The CDR3 protein is CASSLWRSSPRETQYF. DNA of the CDR3: TGTGCCAGCAGCTTATGGCGGTCCAGTCCCAGAGAGACCCAGTACTTC. The complete variable domain, with remaining parts taken from reference TRBV7-2 and TRBJ2-5, reads GAGVSQSPSNKVTEKGKDVELRCDPISGHTALYWYRQSLGQGLEFLIYFQGNSAPDKSGLPSDRFSAERTGGSVSTLTIQRTQQEDSAVYLCASSLWRSSPRETQYFGPGTRLLVL.

This clonotype occurred many times. The V call is TRBV12-3 or TRBV12-4, the J call TRBJ1-1; no clear D. The CDR3 length is 13 residues. Deletions cut 3 bases from V and 5 bases from J, with 10 bases between. The CDR3 region is CASSLLKDTEAFF. The CDR3 DNA reads as TGTGCCAGCAGTTTGTTGAAGGATACTGAAGCTTTCTTT.

In this sample, this clonotype turned up a few times. The chain uses TRBV5-4 and TRBJ2-7; possibly TRBD2 for D (6 bases). Trimming cost V 2 bases and J 4 bases, with 19 bases left between them. CDR3 length: 16 residues. Germline V lookup: CDR1 SGHNT, CDR2 YYREEE (reference sequence). The CDR3 DNA is TGTGCCAGCAGCTTCAGGCGGGACTCTTCCCTGTACGAGCAGTACTTC. Translation: CASSFRRDSSLYEQYF.

This clonotype was detected only a few times. The chain recombines TRBV29-1 with TRBJ2-2, with a weak D call TRBD2 (6 bases). CDR1 and CDR2 (germline): SQVTM, ANQGSEA. Deletions cut 7 bases from V and 4 bases from J, with 13 bases between. This CDR3 is 13 amino acids long. This CDR3 is CSAGGTLTGELFF. The CDR3 DNA sequence: TGCAGCGCGGGCGGGACGCTCACCGGGGAGCTGTTTTTT.

This clonotype showed up just a few times. CDR3 amino acids: CASSQGTGQYEQYF. CDR3 DNA: TGCGCCAGCAGCCAAGGGACAGGGCAATACGAGCAGTACTTC. The rearrangement links TRBV4-3 to TRBJ2-7; 8 bases agree with TRBD1. CDR3 length: 14 residues. Germline loops: CDR1 LGHNA, CDR2 YSLEER. The V and J ends lost 1 base and 4 bases, in that order; junction bases with no gene match: 3.

The genes are TRBV30 and TRBJ2-4; tentatively, D is TRBD1 (6 bases). The germline V and J ends were trimmed by 3 bases and 8 bases, with 8 bases remaining between them. Per germline, CDR1 GTSNPN and CDR2 SVGIG (reference sequence). The CDR3 loop spans 11 amino acids. The CDR3 DNA reads as TGTGCCTGGAGGGGGGCTGACATTCAGTACTTC. This translates into CAWRGADIQYF.